This TCR beta chain was observed in a study of identifying expanded T cells in peripheral blood. TCRdb's copy holds only in-frame clones and misses some; the assay was immunoSEQ multiplex PCR. The data hold 80,000 to 90,000 clones, with approximately 83% observed a single time. Deletions cut 4 bases from V and 1 base from J, with 10 bases between. Per the germline V gene, CDR1 is LGHNA and CDR2 is YSLEER. The CDR3 consists of 15 residues. The clonotype comes from a person aged 18 to 75 in good health. V and J are TRBV4-3 and TRBJ2-2, with D perhaps matching TRBD1 or TRBD2 (5 bases each). The sequenced material came from blood. The CDR3 DNA is TGCGCCAGCAGCCGGGGGACGGGGAACACCGGGGAGCTGTTTTTT. Amino acid sequence: CASSRGTGNTGELFF.